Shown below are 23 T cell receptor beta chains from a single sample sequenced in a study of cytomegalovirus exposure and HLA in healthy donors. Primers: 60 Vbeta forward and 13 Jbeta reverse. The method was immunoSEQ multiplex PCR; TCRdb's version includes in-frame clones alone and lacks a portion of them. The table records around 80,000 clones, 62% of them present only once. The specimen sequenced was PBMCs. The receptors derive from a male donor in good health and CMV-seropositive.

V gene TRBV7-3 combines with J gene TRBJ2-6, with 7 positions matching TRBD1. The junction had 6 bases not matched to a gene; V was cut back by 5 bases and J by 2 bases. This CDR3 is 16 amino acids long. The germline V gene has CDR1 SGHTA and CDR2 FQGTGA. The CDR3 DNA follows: TGTGCCAGCAGCGACCTTGGGACAGCTGGGGCCAACGTCCTGACTTTC. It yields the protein CASSDLGTAGANVLTF.

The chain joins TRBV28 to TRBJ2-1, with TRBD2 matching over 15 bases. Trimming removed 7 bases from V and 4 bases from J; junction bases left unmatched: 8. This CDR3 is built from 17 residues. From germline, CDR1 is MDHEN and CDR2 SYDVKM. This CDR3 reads CASKWTSGRVRYNEQFF. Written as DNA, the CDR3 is TGTGCCAGCAAGTGGACTAGCGGGAGGGTCCGATACAATGAGCAGTTCTTC. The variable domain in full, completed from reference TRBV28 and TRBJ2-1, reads DVKVTQSSRYLVKRTGEKVFLECVQDMDHENMFWYRQDPGLGLRLIYFSYDVKMKEKGDIPEGYSVSREKKERFSLILESASTNQTSMYLCASKWTSGRVRYNEQFFGPGTRLTVL.

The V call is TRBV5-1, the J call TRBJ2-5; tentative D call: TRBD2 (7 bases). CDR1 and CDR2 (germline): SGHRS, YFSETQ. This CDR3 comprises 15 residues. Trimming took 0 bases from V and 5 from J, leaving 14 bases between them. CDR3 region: CASSLAGGQGETQYF. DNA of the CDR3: TGCGCCAGCAGCTTGGCGGGGGGCCAGGGGGAGACCCAGTACTTC. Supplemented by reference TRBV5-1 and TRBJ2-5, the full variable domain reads KAGVTQTPRYLIKTRGQQVTLSCSPISGHRSVSWYQQTPGQGLQFLFEYFSETQRNKGNFPGRFSGRQFSNSRSEMNVSTLELGDSALYLCASSLAGGQGETQYFGPGTRLLVL.

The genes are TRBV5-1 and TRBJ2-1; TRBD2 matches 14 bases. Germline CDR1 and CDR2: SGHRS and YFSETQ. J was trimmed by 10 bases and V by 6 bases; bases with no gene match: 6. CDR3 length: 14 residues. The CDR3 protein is CASTSGTSGREQFF. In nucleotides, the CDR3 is TGCGCCAGCACCTCCGGGACTAGCGGGAGAGAGCAGTTCTTC.

The CDR3 spells CASSQGGTTKETQYF. The CDR3, as DNA: TGTGCCAGCAGCCAAGGGGGGACTACCAAAGAGACCCAGTACTTC. This sequence joins TRBV14 and TRBJ2-5, with 7 bases lining up with TRBD2. After removal of 1 base from V and 3 bases from J, the junction contained 5 bases not matched to a gene. Germline V gives CDR1 SGHDN, CDR2 FVKESK. The CDR3 has 15 residues.

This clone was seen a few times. The CDR3 nucleotides read TGCAGCGTTGGAGGAACTGGAAACACCATATATTTT. Protein product: CSVGGTGNTIYF. The chain links TRBV29-1 to TRBJ1-3; D is ambiguous. CDR3 length: 12 residues. Germline V gene data show CDR1 as SQVTM and CDR2 as ANQGSEA. V lost 4 bases and J 2 bases, leaving 6 bases between the germline ends.

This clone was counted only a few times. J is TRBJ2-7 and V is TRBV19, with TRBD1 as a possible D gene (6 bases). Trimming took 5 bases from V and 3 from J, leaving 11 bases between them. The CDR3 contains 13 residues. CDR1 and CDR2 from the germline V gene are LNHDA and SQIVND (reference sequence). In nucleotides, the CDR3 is TGTGCCAGTAGTTCAACAGGGTACTACGAGCAGTACTTC. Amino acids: CASSSTGYYEQYF. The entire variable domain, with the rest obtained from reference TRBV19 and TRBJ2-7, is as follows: DGGITQSPKYLFRKEGQNVTLSCEQNLNHDAMYWYRQDPGQGLRLIYYSQIVNDFQKGDIAEGYSVSREKKESFPLTVTSAQKNPTAFYLCASSSTGYYEQYFGPGTRLTVT.

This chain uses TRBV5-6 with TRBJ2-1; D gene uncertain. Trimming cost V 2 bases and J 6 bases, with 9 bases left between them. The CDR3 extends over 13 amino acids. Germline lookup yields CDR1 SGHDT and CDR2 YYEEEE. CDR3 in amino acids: CASSFLQSNEQFF. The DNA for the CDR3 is TGTGCCAGCAGCTTTTTACAGTCCAATGAGCAGTTCTTC. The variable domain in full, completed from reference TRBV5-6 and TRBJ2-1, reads DAGVTQSPTHLIKTRGQQVTLRCSPKSGHDTVSWYQQALGQGPQFIFQYYEEEERQRGNFPDRFSGHQFPNYSSELNVNALLLGDSALYLCASSFLQSNEQFFGPGTRLTVL.

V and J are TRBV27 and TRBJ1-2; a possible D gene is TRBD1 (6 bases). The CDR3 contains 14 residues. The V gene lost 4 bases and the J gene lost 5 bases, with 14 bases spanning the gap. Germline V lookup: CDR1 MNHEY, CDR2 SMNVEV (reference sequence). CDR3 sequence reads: CASSSGGQSYGYTF. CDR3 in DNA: TGTGCCAGCAGTTCGGGGGGGCAGTCTTATGGCTACACCTTC.

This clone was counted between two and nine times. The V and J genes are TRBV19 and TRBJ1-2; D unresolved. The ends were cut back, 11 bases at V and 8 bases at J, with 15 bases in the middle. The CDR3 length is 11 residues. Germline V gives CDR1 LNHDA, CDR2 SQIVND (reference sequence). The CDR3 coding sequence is TGTGCCCCAGATAGCCAGCCGGGCTACACCTTC. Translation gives CAPDSQPGYTF. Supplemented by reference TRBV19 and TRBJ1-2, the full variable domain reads DGGITQSPKYLFRKEGQNVTLSCEQNLNHDAMYWYRQDPGQGLRLIYYSQIVNDFQKGDIAEGYSVSREKKESFPLTVTSAQKNPTAFYLCAPDSQPGYTFGSGTRLTVV.

The CDR3 spells CASSIPPGTGEEKLFF. CDR3 bases: TGTGCCAGTAGTATCCCCCCCGGGACAGGGGAAGAAAAACTGTTTTTT. This chain connects TRBV19 to TRBJ1-4, with 10 bases lining up with TRBD1. V lost 3 bases, J lost 8 bases, and 9 bases stayed unmatched. The V gene's germline CDR1 is LNHDA and CDR2 SQIVND (reference sequence). The CDR3 runs 16 residues. Full variable domain (remainder filled in from reference TRBV19 and TRBJ1-4): DGGITQSPKYLFRKEGQNVTLSCEQNLNHDAMYWYRQDPGQGLRLIYYSQIVNDFQKGDIAEGYSVSREKKESFPLTVTSAQKNPTAFYLCASSIPPGTGEEKLFFGSGTQLSVL.

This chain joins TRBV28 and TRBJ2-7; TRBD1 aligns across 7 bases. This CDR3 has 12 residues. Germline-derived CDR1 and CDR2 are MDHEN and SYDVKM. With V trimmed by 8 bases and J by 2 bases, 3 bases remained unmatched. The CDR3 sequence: CASCQGAYEQYF. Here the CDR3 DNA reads TGTGCCAGCTGCCAGGGGGCCTACGAGCAGTACTTC.

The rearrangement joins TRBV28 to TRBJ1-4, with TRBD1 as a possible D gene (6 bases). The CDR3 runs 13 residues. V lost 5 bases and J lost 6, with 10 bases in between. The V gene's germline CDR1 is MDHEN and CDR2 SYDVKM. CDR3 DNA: TGTGCCAGCAGTAGGACAGAAGATGAAAAACTGTTTTTT. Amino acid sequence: CASSRTEDEKLFF.

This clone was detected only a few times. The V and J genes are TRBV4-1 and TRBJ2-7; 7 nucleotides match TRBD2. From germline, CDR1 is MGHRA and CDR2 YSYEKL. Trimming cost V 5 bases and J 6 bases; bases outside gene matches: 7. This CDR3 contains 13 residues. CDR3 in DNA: TGCGCCAGCAGCTCCCGGGAGGCTGTCGAGCAGTACTTC. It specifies CASSSREAVEQYF.

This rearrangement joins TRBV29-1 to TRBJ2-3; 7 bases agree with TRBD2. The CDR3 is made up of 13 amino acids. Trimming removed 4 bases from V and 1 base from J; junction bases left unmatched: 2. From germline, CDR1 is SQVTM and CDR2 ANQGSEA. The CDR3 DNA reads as TGCAGCGTTGGGGCGGGAGGCACAGATACGCAGTATTTT. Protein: CSVGAGGTDTQYF.

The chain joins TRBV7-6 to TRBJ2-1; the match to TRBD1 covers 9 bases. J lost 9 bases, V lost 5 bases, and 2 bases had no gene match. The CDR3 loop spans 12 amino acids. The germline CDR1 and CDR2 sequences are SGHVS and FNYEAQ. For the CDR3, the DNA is TGTGCCAGCAGCCAGGACAGGGGTGAGCAGTTCTTC. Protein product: CASSQDRGEQFF.

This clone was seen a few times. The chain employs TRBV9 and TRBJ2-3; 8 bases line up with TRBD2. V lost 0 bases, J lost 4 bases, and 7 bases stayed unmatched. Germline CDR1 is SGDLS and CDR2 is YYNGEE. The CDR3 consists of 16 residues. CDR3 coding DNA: TGTGCCAGCAGCGTAGGCGCGAGCGGGAGTTCAGATACGCAGTATTTT. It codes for CASSVGASGSSDTQYF.

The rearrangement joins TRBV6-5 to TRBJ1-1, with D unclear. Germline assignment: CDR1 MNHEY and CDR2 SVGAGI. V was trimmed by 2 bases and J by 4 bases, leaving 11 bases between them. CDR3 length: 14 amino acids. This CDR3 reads CASSYGSRGTEAFF. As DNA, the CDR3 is TGTGCCAGCAGTTACGGGTCCCGGGGCACTGAAGCTTTCTTT.

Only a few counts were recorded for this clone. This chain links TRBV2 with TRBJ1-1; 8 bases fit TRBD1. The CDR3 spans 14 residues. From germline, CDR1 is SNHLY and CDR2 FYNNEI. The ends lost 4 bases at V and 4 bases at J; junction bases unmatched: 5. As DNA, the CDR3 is TGTGCCAGCAGTGCGGACAGGGCCTCCACTGAAGCTTTCTTT. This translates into CASSADRASTEAFF.

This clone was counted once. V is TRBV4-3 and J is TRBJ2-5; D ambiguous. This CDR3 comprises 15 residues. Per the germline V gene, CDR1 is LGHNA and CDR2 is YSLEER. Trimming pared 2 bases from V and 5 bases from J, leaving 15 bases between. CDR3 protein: CASSQRRGPRETQYF. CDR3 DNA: TGCGCCAGCAGCCAACGCAGAGGCCCTCGCGAGACCCAGTACTTC.

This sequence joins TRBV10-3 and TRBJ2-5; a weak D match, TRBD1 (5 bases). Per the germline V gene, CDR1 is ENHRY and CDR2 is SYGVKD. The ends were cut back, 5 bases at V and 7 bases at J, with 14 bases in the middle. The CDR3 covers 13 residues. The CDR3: CAISQGLLRTQYF. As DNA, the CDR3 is TGTGCCATCAGTCAGGGCCTGCTCCGGACCCAGTACTTC.

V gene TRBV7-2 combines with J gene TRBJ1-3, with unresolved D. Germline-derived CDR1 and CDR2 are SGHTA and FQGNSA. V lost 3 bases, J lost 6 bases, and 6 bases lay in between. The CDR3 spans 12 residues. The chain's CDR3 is CASSFGENTIYF. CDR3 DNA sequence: TGTGCCAGCAGCTTCGGGGAAAACACCATATATTTT.

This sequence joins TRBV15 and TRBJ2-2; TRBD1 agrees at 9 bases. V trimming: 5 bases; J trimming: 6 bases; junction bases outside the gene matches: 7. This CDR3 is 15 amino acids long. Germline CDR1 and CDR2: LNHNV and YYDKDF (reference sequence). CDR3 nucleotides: TGTGCCACCAGCTTAAGACAGGGGGAGGCCGGGGAGCTGTTTTTT. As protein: CATSLRQGEAGELFF. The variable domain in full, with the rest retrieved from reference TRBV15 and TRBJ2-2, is DAMVIQNPRYQVTQFGKPVTLSCSQTLNHNVMYWYQQKSSQAPKLLFHYYDKDFNNEADTPDNFQSRRPNTSFCFLDIRSPGLGDTAMYLCATSLRQGEAGELFFGEGSRLTVL.